These 5 T cell receptor beta chains came from one sample sequenced in a study of T cells in localized non-small cell lung cancer. Libraries were prepared by immunoSEQ multiplex PCR; TCRdb keeps only in-frame clonotypes and omits some of them. Found here are about 6,400 clones, roughly 87% of them singletons; the top ten hold roughly a sixth. The input for sequencing was peripheral blood, taken before any cancer treatment. The receptors were gathered from a male donor at least 60 years old with stage I lung adenocarcinoma.

V gene TRBV5-1 combines with J gene TRBJ2-1; 10 bases are shared with TRBD1. In germline, CDR1 is SGHRS, CDR2 YFSETQ. The CDR3 loop spans 17 amino acids. V trimming: 0 bases; J trimming: 2 bases; junction bases outside the gene matches: 5. CDR3 in DNA: TGCGCCAGCAGCTTGGGGGACAGGGGCGCCACCTACAATGAGCAGTTCTTC. Amino acids: CASSLGDRGATYNEQFF.

V usage is TRBV4-2 and J usage is TRBJ2-7; tentatively, D is TRBD2 (6 bases). The V end lost 0 bases, the J end lost 5 bases, and 11 bases lay between the germline ends. This CDR3 has 14 amino acids. Germline CDR1 reads LGHNA; CDR2 reads YNFKEQ. The CDR3 nucleotides read TGTGCCAGCAGCCAAGACAGCGGAGGGAACGAGCAGTACTTC. Its translation is CASSQDSGGNEQYF.

V is TRBV7-9 and J is TRBJ2-3; tentative D call: TRBD2 (6 bases). The germline V and J ends were trimmed by 5 bases and 2 bases, with 14 bases remaining between them. Germline V gives CDR1 SEHNR, CDR2 FQNEAQ (reference sequence). This CDR3 comprises 15 residues. CDR3 region: CASSARGGITDTQYF. CDR3 bases: TGTGCCAGCAGCGCCCGTGGGGGGATCACAGATACGCAGTATTTT.

This rearrangement joins TRBV2 to TRBJ2-1, with a weak D call TRBD2 (5 bases). The CDR3 consists of 18 residues. V lost 6 bases and J 6 bases, leaving 27 bases between the germline ends. Germline assignment: CDR1 SNHLY and CDR2 FYNNEI. CDR3 sequence reads: CASSPAALLANGGNEQFF. The CDR3, as DNA: TGTGCCAGCAGCCCTGCCGCCCTTCTAGCTAATGGTGGCAATGAGCAGTTCTTC.

The V gene is TRBV20-1, the J gene TRBJ1-1; D uncertain. The V gene's germline CDR1 is DFQATT and CDR2 SNEGSKA (reference sequence). The CDR3 length is 11 residues. Trimming cost V 3 bases and J 10 bases, with 12 bases left between them. The CDR3 loop reads CSASEHYRAFF. The CDR3 DNA reads TGCAGTGCTAGTGAGCATTATCGAGCTTTCTTT.